The present entry profiles one T cell receptor beta chain with its context. The target antigen is unknown. The J segment lost 3 bases and the V segment lost 0 bases, leaving 6 bases of the junction unmatched. The CDR3 extends over 16 amino acids. In germline, CDR1 is LNHNV, CDR2 YYDKDF (reference sequence). Some clones are missing from TCRdb's copy, which holds only in-frame ones; the method was immunoSEQ multiplex PCR. The sample lists tens of thousands of clones; about 86% were seen once. This sample was taken from a study of T cell responses to AZD1222 COVID-19 vaccine. Study-wide results and limits: Unmutated variant regions are reportedly targeted by nearly half of spike-specific TCRs. None of the repertoires were sampled until the peak T cell response had passed. Spike regions recognized by vaccine-associated CD4 TCRs spanned the protein, led by 160-218 and 743-854.

Sequenced here: peripheral blood, sampled 28 days after the second AZD1222 dose. This clonotype was obtained from an adult who received the AZD1222 COVID-19 vaccine. This sequence joins TRBV15 and TRBJ1-1, with TRBD1 matching over 8 bases. The CDR3 sequence: CATSRETTGADTEAFF. CDR3 bases: TGTGCCACCAGCAGAGAAACGACAGGGGCTGACACTGAAGCTTTCTTT.